Below are 18 T cell receptor beta chains sequenced from a single sample in a study of blood T cell repertoires in COVID-19. Assay used: immunoSEQ multiplex PCR; TCRdb lists only in-frame clones, some missing. The sample shows over 250,000 clones, 88% of them seen only once. Input material: PBMCs or T cells enriched from blood (not recorded which). The receptor source for this set is a woman in her forties or fifties who had recovered from COVID-19.

This clone turned up a few times. V usage is TRBV18 and J usage is TRBJ1-4; D is ambiguous. Per germline, CDR1 KGHSH and CDR2 LQKENI. This CDR3 contains 15 residues. Trimming removed 3 bases at V and 4 bases at J, with 12 bases between. CDR3 sequence (DNA): TGTGCCAGCTCACCCCCAGGAGGGCTTAATGAAAAACTGTTTTTT. Translation: CASSPPGGLNEKLFF.

This sequence joins TRBV24-1 and TRBJ2-2; 12 bases line up with TRBD1. V was pared by 5 bases and J by 4 bases, with 13 bases of the junction left unmatched. This CDR3 has 19 amino acids. Per germline, CDR1 KGHDR and CDR2 SFDVKD. CDR3 coding DNA: TGTGCCACCAGTGCACCGGGACAGGGGGCTGCAGGGGCCACCGGGGAGCTGTTTTTT. Protein product: CATSAPGQGAAGATGELFF.

V gene TRBV6-5 combines with J gene TRBJ1-2; D may be TRBD1 (6 bases). Germline V gene data show CDR1 as MNHEY and CDR2 as SVGAGI. CDR3 length equals 14 residues. Trimming left V 7 bases short and J 0 bases short, with 12 bases between. The CDR3 protein is CASKTTGANYGYTF. The DNA for the CDR3 is TGTGCCAGCAAGACGACAGGAGCTAACTATGGCTACACCTTC.

The chain couples TRBV2 to TRBJ1-1; D remains ambiguous. The CDR3 contains 13 residues. Germline CDR1 and CDR2: SNHLY and FYNNEI. V lost 4 bases to trimming and J lost 3 bases, with 9 bases between them. The CDR3, as DNA: TGTGCCAGCAGTGGGCAGGTCCACACTGAAGCTTTCTTT. Translation: CASSGQVHTEAFF.

V is TRBV11-2 and J is TRBJ2-2; D uncertain. This CDR3 spans 15 amino acids. Germline CDR1 reads SGHAT; CDR2 reads FQNNGV. With 5 bases removed from V and 3 bases from J, the gap between germline ends came to 13 bases. In nucleotides, the CDR3 is TGTGCCAGCAGCCCCCCAAACTACGACACCGGGGAGCTGTTTTTT. It specifies CASSPPNYDTGELFF.

The chain has TRBV6-5 and TRBJ1-1; a weak D match, TRBD1 (6 bases). Germline V gene data show CDR1 as MNHEY and CDR2 as SVGAGI. Deletions cut 7 bases from V and 4 bases from J, with 16 bases between. This CDR3 contains 14 residues. The CDR3, as DNA: TGTGCCAGCACCCCGATCACAGGGTTCACTGAAGCTTTCTTT. It encodes CASTPITGFTEAFF.

The chain recombines TRBV18 with TRBJ2-3, with TRBD2 matching 7 bases. CDR1 is KGHSH and CDR2 is LQKENI in the germline V gene. V trimming: 2 bases; J trimming: 0 bases; junction bases outside the gene matches: 11. This CDR3 has 18 amino acids. The CDR3 reads CASSPGLAVTSSTDTQYF. The CDR3 DNA reads TGTGCCAGCTCACCAGGGCTAGCGGTTACTTCTAGCACAGATACGCAGTATTTT.

This rearrangement joins TRBV9 to TRBJ1-2; the D gene is possibly TRBD1 (5 bases). The ends were cut back, 0 bases at V and 2 bases at J, with 14 bases in the middle. This CDR3 region has 16 residues. Germline-derived CDR1 and CDR2 are SGDLS and YYNGEE. The CDR3: CASSVAGQGGNYGYTF. CDR3 in DNA: TGTGCCAGCAGCGTAGCAGGGCAGGGAGGAAACTATGGCTACACCTTC. The entire variable domain, with the rest obtained from reference TRBV9 and TRBJ1-2, is as follows: DSGVTQTPKHLITATGQRVTLRCSPRSGDLSVYWYQQSLDQGLQFLIQYYNGEERAKGNILERFSAQQFPDLHSELNLSSLELGDSALYFCASSVAGQGGNYGYTFGSGTRLTVV.

CDR3 DNA sequence: TGCGCCAGCAGCCCACGCATCCCCTTACAGGGGGCAGGAGGCAATCAGCCCCAGCATTTT. It translates to CASSPRIPLQGAGGNQPQHF. This rearrangement joins TRBV4-1 to TRBJ1-5, with 9 bases that match TRBD1. The CDR3 runs 20 residues. Germline V gene sequence: CDR1 MGHRA, CDR2 YSYEKL. J lost 2 bases, V lost 4 bases, and 18 bases had no gene match.

The rearrangement links TRBV10-3 to TRBJ2-1; 11 nucleotides line up with TRBD2. V shed 4 bases, J shed 7 bases, and the junction held 0 bases outside the gene matches. The germline CDR1 and CDR2 sequences are ENHRY and SYGVKD. This CDR3 is 13 amino acids long. The chain's CDR3 is CAISVAGGNEQFF. CDR3 coding DNA: TGTGCCATCAGTGTAGCGGGAGGGAATGAGCAGTTCTTC.

This clone has only a few counts. The rearrangement joins TRBV6-5 to TRBJ1-4; 7 bases are shared with TRBD1. This CDR3 comprises 14 residues. V was pared by 6 bases and J by 3 bases, with 4 bases of the junction left unmatched. Germline V gene sequence: CDR1 MNHEY, CDR2 SVGAGI. CDR3 nucleotide sequence: TGTGCCAGCAGCCGACAGGGCCCTAATGAAAAACTGTTTTTT. As protein: CASSRQGPNEKLFF.

The chain has TRBV6-5 and TRBJ1-3, with unresolved D. V was shortened by 4 bases and J by 5 bases, with 9 bases between the two germline ends. Germline values: CDR1 MNHEY, CDR2 SVGAGI. There are 13 residues in the CDR3. CDR3 region: CASSLTTRNTIYF. DNA for the CDR3: TGTGCCAGCAGTTTGACAACGCGAAACACCATATATTTT.

The V call is TRBV7-9, the J call TRBJ2-4; TRBD1 agrees at 11 bases. The V and J ends lost 5 bases and 8 bases, in that order; junction bases with no gene match: 5. Germline V gives CDR1 SEHNR, CDR2 FQNEAQ (reference sequence). The CDR3 is 14 residues long. This CDR3 reads CASSPDRGRDIQYF. Here the CDR3 DNA reads TGTGCCAGCAGCCCGGACAGGGGGCGGGACATTCAGTACTTC.

This rearrangement joins TRBV24-1 to TRBJ1-5; TRBD1 is a possible D gene (6 bases). The CDR3 has 15 residues. Germline CDR1 is KGHDR and CDR2 is SFDVKD. The V and J ends lost 4 bases and 1 base respectively, with 10 bases between them. This CDR3 reads CATSDKQGSNQPQHF. For the CDR3, the DNA is TGTGCCACCAGTGACAAACAGGGAAGCAATCAGCCCCAGCATTTT.

This sequence joins TRBV27 and TRBJ1-1, with 9 bases that match TRBD1. The V segment lost 5 bases and the J segment 2 bases; nucleotides outside the gene matches: 6. Per germline, CDR1 MNHEY and CDR2 SMNVEV (reference sequence). This CDR3 is built from 15 residues. CDR3 region: CASSAPGQGNTEAFF. The CDR3 DNA reads TGTGCCAGCAGTGCTCCGGGACAGGGAAACACTGAAGCTTTCTTT.

The rearrangement joins TRBV6-4 to TRBJ2-3; D is perhaps TRBD1 (5 bases). The V end was cut by 4 bases, the J end by 0 bases, with 11 bases between. Germline V gene data show CDR1 as MRHNA and CDR2 as SNTAGT. The CDR3 totals 15 residues. CDR3 residues: CASSVGQSSTDTQYF. The DNA of the CDR3 is TGTGCCAGCAGTGTGGGGCAGTCTAGCACAGATACGCAGTATTTT.

The genes are TRBV20-1 and TRBJ2-1; no firm D call. Germline V gene lookup returns CDR1 DFQATT and CDR2 SNEGSKA (reference sequence). This CDR3 is 11 amino acids long. V was cut by 3 bases and J by 6 bases, with 6 bases left in between. CDR3 loop: CSARYGNEQFF. In DNA, the CDR3 is TGCAGTGCTAGGTACGGCAATGAGCAGTTCTTC.

V and J are TRBV7-3 and TRBJ1-1, with a weak D call TRBD1 (6 bases). Trimming took off 2 bases at V and 3 bases at J, with 10 bases between the two ends. The V gene's germline CDR1 is SGHTA and CDR2 FQGTGA. CDR3 length equals 14 residues. The CDR3 coding sequence is TGTGCCAGCAGCTTAGGGCAGGGGCACACTGAAGCTTTCTTT. Translating it yields CASSLGQGHTEAFF.